This T cell receptor (beta chain) was observed in a study of blood T cell repertoires in COVID-19. Study overall: COVID-19 samples collected from the United States, Italy and Spain covered acute and convalescent phases. Nucleic acid was either cDNA or gDNA, and it came from T cells, B-cell-depleted T cells, or PBMCs.

The authors' processing: Reference gene primer amplification gave nucleated cell count estimates. Libraries were prepared by immunoSEQ multiplex PCR; TCRdb keeps only in-frame clonotypes and omits some of them. That table gives V, J and clone size, and the DNA gave D and trimming. Of roughly 65,000 clones listed, about 88% are singletons. The CDR3 covers 16 residues. Germline lookup yields CDR1 SGHDT and CDR2 YYEEEE. Losses at the gene ends were 1 base for V and 8 bases for J; bases not matched to a gene: 7. This clonotype was obtained from a man in his 60s with acute or convalescent COVID-19. The specimen was peripheral blood. This rearrangement joins TRBV5-6 to TRBJ1-4, with 11 bases fitting TRBD1. CDR3 loop: CASSLRSGTGGEKLFF. DNA of the CDR3: TGTGCCAGCAGCTTGCGTTCCGGGACAGGGGGGGAAAAACTGTTTTTT.